Listed here are 18 T cell receptor beta chains from one sample, sequenced in a study of CD4 T cells in relation to SARS-CoV-2 and coronaviruses. Before the COVID-19 pandemic, during about 2011-2019, CD4+ T cells were taken from unexposed donors. The cells were cultured for under 13 days before CD4+ T cells were isolated. These receptors have no known antigen. Sequenced by immunoSEQ multiplex PCR; TCRdb stores in-frame clones only, minus some. This table has 25,000 or so clones, around 78% appearing once. The specimen was CD4+ T cells from PBMCs, cultured in vitro. The receptor source for this set is a human donor in good health.

This clone is labeled medium-sized. J is TRBJ2-7 and V is TRBV2; D remains unclear. Germline V lookup: CDR1 SNHLY, CDR2 FYNNEI. V was pared by 7 bases and J by 0 bases, with 13 bases between. There are 14 residues in the CDR3. CDR3 sequence reads: CASINSLSSYEQYF. The CDR3 DNA reads as TGTGCCAGCATTAATTCACTGAGCTCCTACGAGCAGTACTTC.

The chain has TRBV29-1 and TRBJ1-6, with D tentatively TRBD1 (5 bases). This CDR3 is built from 13 residues. Germline CDR1 reads SQVTM; CDR2 reads ANQGSEA. Trimming took 4 bases from V and 5 from J, leaving 9 bases between them. This CDR3 reads CSVGGDHNSPLHF. The CDR3, as DNA: TGCAGCGTTGGCGGGGACCATAATTCACCCCTCCACTTT.

The V gene is TRBV11-2, the J gene TRBJ1-6; D is unresolved. The CDR3 loop spans 12 amino acids. Deletions cut 1 base from V and 8 bases from J, with 3 bases between. Germline lookup yields CDR1 SGHAT and CDR2 FQNNGV. This chain's CDR3 is CASSLVDSPLHF. CDR3 in DNA: TGTGCCAGCAGCTTAGTAGATTCACCCCTCCACTTT.

This clone occurred a few times. V is TRBV6-5 and J is TRBJ1-2; D is possibly TRBD1 (5 bases). The CDR3 runs 13 residues. Germline assignment: CDR1 MNHEY and CDR2 SVGAGI. V gave up 6 bases and J gave up 6 bases, with 14 bases separating them. This CDR3 reads CASRLQADDGYTF. In nucleotides, the CDR3 is TGTGCCAGCAGATTACAGGCAGACGATGGCTACACCTTC.

This clone was detected once. Here the CDR3 reads CASSPELRGTEAFF. The CDR3 DNA is TGCGCCAGCAGCCCGGAGCTCCGGGGCACTGAAGCTTTCTTT. The rearrangement joins TRBV5-1 to TRBJ1-1; D unresolved. The CDR3 length is 14 residues. V lost 4 bases and J 4 bases, leaving 14 bases between the germline ends. The germline V gene encodes CDR1 SGHRS and CDR2 YFSETQ.

This chain joins TRBV7-3 and TRBJ2-2, with 8 nucleotides matching TRBD2. Germline assignment: CDR1 SGHTA and CDR2 FQGTGA. The V and J ends lost 2 bases and 6 bases, in that order; junction bases with no gene match: 8. The CDR3 consists of 16 residues. CDR3 amino acids: CASSLDPAGVPGELFF. The CDR3 bases are TGTGCCAGCAGCTTAGACCCAGCGGGAGTTCCCGGGGAGCTGTTTTTT.

The chain combines TRBV27 with TRBJ1-1; possible D gene TRBD1, 5 bases. The CDR3 length is 14 residues. V gave up 3 bases and J gave up 4 bases, with 12 bases separating them. Germline loops: CDR1 MNHEY, CDR2 SMNVEV (reference sequence). DNA of the CDR3: TGTGCCAGCAGTTTTTACCAGGGTGGCACTGAAGCTTTCTTT. Amino acids: CASSFYQGGTEAFF.

The chain recombines TRBV28 with TRBJ1-3; unclear D gene. V shed 2 bases and J shed 0 bases, with 8 bases lying between them. This CDR3 spans 15 amino acids. Germline V gene lookup returns CDR1 MDHEN and CDR2 SYDVKM. CDR3 amino acids: CASSLPPGSGNTIYF. DNA for the CDR3: TGTGCCAGCAGTTTACCCCCAGGCTCTGGAAACACCATATATTTT.

The chain employs TRBV6-5 and TRBJ2-3, with a possible D match to TRBD2 (5 bases). Trimming removed 5 bases at V and 4 bases at J, with 13 bases between. CDR1 is MNHEY and CDR2 is SVGAGI in the germline V gene. The CDR3 is 14 amino acids. This CDR3 is CASSLRAGADTQYF. The CDR3 DNA sequence: TGTGCCAGCAGTCTGCGGGCCGGCGCAGATACGCAGTATTTT.

The chain's CDR3 is CASSPRPGGGGYTF. The CDR3 region has the DNA TGTGCCAGCAGCCCTAGACCAGGCGGCGGAGGCTACACCTTC. This chain uses TRBV5-6 with TRBJ1-2; D uncertain. V gave up 4 bases and J gave up 8 bases, with 18 bases separating them. The CDR3 is 14 amino acids. Germline loops: CDR1 SGHDT, CDR2 YYEEEE.

V is TRBV13 and J is TRBJ1-2; D unresolved. The CDR3 extends over 12 amino acids. Germline V gene sequence: CDR1 PRHDT, CDR2 FYEKMQ (reference sequence). V was cut by 3 bases and J by 3 bases, with 5 bases left in between. The CDR3 coding sequence is TGTGCCAGCAGCTTGACGGACTATGGCTACACCTTC. Its translation is CASSLTDYGYTF.

This chain links TRBV18 with TRBJ1-2, with 7 bases matching TRBD1. The V segment lost 3 bases and the J segment 3 bases; nucleotides outside the gene matches: 1. The V gene's germline CDR1 is KGHSH and CDR2 LQKENI. The CDR3 is made up of 13 amino acids. The CDR3 nucleotides are TGTGCCAGCTCACCCGGGACAGACTATGGCTACACCTTC. This translates into CASSPGTDYGYTF.

By sample fraction, this clone is large (0.1 to 1%). This rearrangement joins TRBV3-1 (or the pseudogene TRBV3-2) to TRBJ2-2; D not certain. V dropped 2 bases and J dropped 1 base, with 8 bases sitting between them. CDR3 length: 15 amino acids. Germline values: CDR1 LGHDT, CDR2 YNNKEL (reference sequence). CDR3 sequence: CASSQSAGNTGELFF. CDR3 DNA: TGTGCCAGCAGCCAATCGGCTGGGAACACCGGGGAGCTGTTTTTT.

The V gene is TRBV6-4, the J gene TRBJ1-1; D may be TRBD1 (5 bases). The CDR3 consists of 13 residues. Looked up from germline, CDR1 is MRHNA and CDR2 is SNTAGT. V gave up 9 bases and J gave up 5 bases, with 16 bases separating them. CDR3 nucleotides: TGTGCCAGAGACAACTCGGGGGGGACTGAAGCTTTCTTT. Its translation is CARDNSGGTEAFF.

The chain employs TRBV23-1 and TRBJ2-7; 7 positions agree with TRBD1. TRBV23-1 is noted as an ORF with a role that remains uncertain. This CDR3 region has 15 residues. The V segment lost 2 bases and the J segment 1 base; nucleotides outside the gene matches: 5. DNA of the CDR3: TGCGCCAGCAGTCAAGACAGGGTCGGGTCCTACGAGCAGTACTTC. This translates into CASSQDRVGSYEQYF.

V usage is TRBV7-9 and J usage is TRBJ1-2, with unresolved D. CDR3 length: 15 residues. Trimming pared 1 base from V and 2 bases from J, leaving 11 bases between. Germline CDR1 reads SEHNR; CDR2 reads FQNEAQ (reference sequence). The CDR3, as DNA: TGTGCCAGCAGCTTAGGGGCAGGAACCAACTATGGCTACACCTTC. Its protein product is CASSLGAGTNYGYTF.

The chain joins TRBV7-8 to TRBJ2-2; no firm D call. Germline loops: CDR1 SGHVS, CDR2 FQNEAQ. The V and J ends lost 3 bases and 2 bases respectively, with 4 bases between them. The CDR3 contains 13 residues. CDR3 bases: TGTGCCAGCAGCTTCGTCAACACCGGGGAGCTGTTTTTT. Translation: CASSFVNTGELFF.

This chain links TRBV6-5 with TRBJ2-2; D is uncertain. Germline CDR1 MNHEY, CDR2 SVGAGI. This CDR3 contains 14 residues. V was pared by 0 bases and J by 3 bases, with 5 bases between. The chain's CDR3 is CASSYSRDTGELFF. In DNA, the CDR3 is TGTGCCAGCAGTTACTCCCGCGACACCGGGGAGCTGTTTTTT.